This T cell receptor beta chain was recovered during a study of T-cell reconstitution after alpha-beta-depleted transplantation in children. This clonotype occurred a few times. Construction of the TCRbeta library involved unique molecular identifiers. TCRdb reprocessed the PCR reads via MiXCR and lists one record per CDR3 protein. The data contain 490,000 or so distinct CDR3 sequences, approximately 12% of them singletons. V was clipped by 0 bases and J by 8 bases; unmatched bases: 8. The germline V gene encodes CDR1 SGHTA and CDR2 FQGNSA. The CDR3 extends over 16 amino acids. The TCR was taken from a human donor who donated a stem cell graft to a child with combined immunodeficiency. The specimen was PBMCs from the stem cell graft donor, collected from the stem cell graft. This rearrangement joins TRBV7-2 to TRBJ2-1, with 9 bases lining up with TRBD2. In DNA form, the CDR3 reads TGTGCCAGCAGCTTAGCCCCGGGACTAGCAGGCCATGAGCAGTTCTTC. It specifies CASSLAPGLAGHEQFF. Full variable domain (missing parts from reference TRBV7-2 and TRBJ2-1): GAGVSQSPSNKVTEKGKDVELRCDPISGHTALYWYRQSLGQGLEFLIYFQGNSAPDKSGLPSDRFSAERTGGSVSTLTIQRTQQEDSAVYLCASSLAPGLAGHEQFFGPGTRLTVL.